These 27 T cell receptor beta chains originate from one sample sequenced in a study of PD-1 blockade in classical Hodgkin lymphoma. Autologous stem cell transplantation was followed by relapse in every patient, and brentuximab vedotin exposure varied. Produced via immunoSEQ multiplex PCR; TCRdb's table is partial and in-frame only. The sample records 35,000 or so clones, 69% being singletons. Sequencing was performed on peripheral blood mononuclear cells (PBMCs), taken before the second cycle of nivolumab. The receptors were gathered from a human donor with classical Hodgkin lymphoma.

This clone was seen only once. The V call is TRBV7-9, the J call TRBJ2-3, with D perhaps matching TRBD2 (5 bases). Looked up from germline, CDR1 is SEHNR and CDR2 is FQNEAQ (reference sequence). The CDR3 covers 14 residues. Trimming shortened V by 5 bases and J by 5 bases, and 14 bases separated the two germline ends. DNA of the CDR3: TGTGCCAGCAGCCCTTATTCTGAGGGAGATACGCAGTATTTT. Its protein is CASSPYSEGDTQYF.

Points on this clone: Other DNA sequences from this sample encode an identical CDR3 as well. V gene TRBV10-3 combines with J gene TRBJ2-1; D remains ambiguous. The germline V and J ends were trimmed by 0 bases and 7 bases, with 1 base remaining between them. CDR3 size: 11 residues. Germline V CDR1 and CDR2: ENHRY, SYGVKD. CDR3 protein: CAISESNEQFF. The DNA of the CDR3 is TGTGCCATCAGTGAGTCGAATGAGCAGTTCTTC.

This rearrangement joins TRBV11-2 to TRBJ2-1, with D uncertain. The CDR3 is made up of 15 amino acids. V was trimmed by 0 bases and J by 0 bases, leaving 6 bases between them. Germline values: CDR1 SGHAT, CDR2 FQNNGV. CDR3 sequence (DNA): TGTGCCAGCAGCTTAGATTTTGGCTCCTACAATGAGCAGTTCTTC. Its translation is CASSLDFGSYNEQFF.

The rearrangement uses TRBV27 and TRBJ2-5; TRBD1 matches at 8 bases. The germline CDR1 and CDR2 sequences are MNHEY and SMNVEV (reference sequence). The CDR3 consists of 13 residues. V lost 3 bases and J lost 6; bases outside the gene matches: 3. DNA of the CDR3: TGTGCCAGCAGTTTTACAGGGGGAAAGACCCAGTACTTC. Encoded protein: CASSFTGGKTQYF.

This sequence joins TRBV5-1 and TRBJ2-7; 8 bases map to TRBD2. V gave up 7 bases and J gave up 1 base; unmatched junction bases: 7. Germline assignment: CDR1 SGHRS and CDR2 YFSETQ. The CDR3 covers 14 residues. CDR3 coding DNA: TGCGCCAGCTCAAGCGGGAGCTGGTCCTACGAGCAGTACTTC. Its translation: CASSSGSWSYEQYF.

The V call is TRBV5-6, the J call TRBJ2-7; 9 bases fit TRBD1. The CDR3 consists of 15 residues. Germline V gene lookup returns CDR1 SGHDT and CDR2 YYEEEE. V lost 0 bases and J lost 6; bases outside the gene matches: 7. This CDR3 is CASSLGDRAVLEQYF. The CDR3 DNA reads as TGTGCCAGCAGCTTGGGGGACAGGGCAGTCCTCGAGCAGTACTTC.

The rearrangement joins TRBV5-3 to TRBJ2-7, with 11 bases fitting TRBD2. TRBV5-3 is an ORF, with its function uncertain. The V gene end was trimmed by 1 base and the J gene end by 5 bases; junction bases not matched to a gene: 17. The CDR3 runs 19 residues. CDR3 amino acids: CARSLLGATDTSGSDEQYF. CDR3 sequence (DNA): TGTGCCAGAAGCTTGCTTGGTGCCACGGACACTAGCGGGAGTGACGAGCAGTACTTC.

In its sample, this clone was seen once. The chain uses TRBV4-2 and TRBJ2-7; 8 bases fit TRBD1. The CDR3 totals 16 residues. Germline V gene sequence: CDR1 LGHNA, CDR2 YNFKEQ. The trim removed 2 bases at V and 6 bases at J, leaving 12 bases unmatched. This CDR3 is CASSQHPGQELTEQYF. CDR3 bases: TGTGCCAGCAGCCAACATCCGGGACAGGAATTGACCGAGCAGTACTTC.

The rearrangement joins TRBV28 to TRBJ1-5, with a tentative D call TRBD1 (5 bases). This CDR3 region has 14 residues. Trimming pared 6 bases from V and 7 bases from J, leaving 16 bases between. Per the germline V gene, CDR1 is MDHEN and CDR2 is SYDVKM. The CDR3 DNA sequence: TGTGCCAGCAGGGGACTTCAGGGTAGACAGCCCCAGCATTTT. This encodes CASRGLQGRQPQHF.

The gene calls are TRBV7-7 and TRBJ2-7; 7 bases fit TRBD1. V lost 5 bases, J lost 3 bases, and 7 bases stayed unmatched. CDR3 size: 14 residues. In germline, CDR1 is SSHAT, CDR2 FNYEAQ (reference sequence). In DNA, the CDR3 is TGTGCCAGCAGCAACAGGGGACCCAACTACGAGCAGTACTTC. Translation: CASSNRGPNYEQYF.

The chain has TRBV28 and TRBJ1-2, with D maybe TRBD1 (6 bases). Germline CDR1 reads MDHEN; CDR2 reads SYDVKM. Deletions cut 6 bases from V and 7 bases from J, with 21 bases between. This CDR3 region has 15 residues. The CDR3 region has the DNA TGTGCCAGCAGGACACAGGGAGTTTGGAATGGTGGCTACACCTTC. This encodes CASRTQGVWNGGYTF.

CDR3 region: CASRLAGAYEQYF. CDR3 in DNA: TGTGCCAGCAGGCTAGCGGGAGCCTACGAGCAGTACTTC. This chain uses TRBV28 with TRBJ2-7; 10 bases fit TRBD2. The germline V gene encodes CDR1 MDHEN and CDR2 SYDVKM. The length of the CDR3 is 13 residues. J was trimmed by 2 bases and V by 6 bases; bases with no gene match: 1.

This clone appeared a few times. The rearrangement uses TRBV7-9 and TRBJ1-1; D call uncertain. The germline V gene has CDR1 SEHNR and CDR2 FQNEAQ (reference sequence). The V and J ends lost 0 bases and 0 bases respectively, with 8 bases between them. This CDR3 is 15 amino acids long. This chain's CDR3 is CASSLAEGMNTEAFF. The DNA for the CDR3 is TGTGCCAGCAGCTTAGCGGAAGGAATGAACACTGAAGCTTTCTTT.

This clone was found a few times. This sequence joins TRBV6-6 and TRBJ1-2, with TRBD1 matching over 12 bases. In germline, CDR1 is MNHNY, CDR2 SVGAGI (reference sequence). This CDR3 has 16 amino acids. J lost 8 bases, V lost 4 bases, and 11 bases had no gene match. CDR3: CASSLISGQGAKGYTF. The DNA of the CDR3 is TGTGCCAGCAGTTTAATCTCGGGACAGGGGGCAAAGGGCTACACCTTC.

In this sample, this clone turned up once. The chain has TRBV18 and TRBJ1-1, with 9 bases that match TRBD1. This CDR3 contains 15 residues. Germline-derived CDR1 and CDR2 are KGHSH and LQKENI. The trim removed 4 bases at V and 3 bases at J, leaving 6 bases unmatched. The CDR3 region has the DNA TGTGCCAGCTCACGGTTCAGGACAGGGGACACTGAAGCTTTCTTT. It translates to CASSRFRTGDTEAFF.

In its sample, this clone was seen a few times. The chain recombines TRBV5-1 with TRBJ2-5; 7 nucleotides line up with TRBD1. The CDR3 consists of 15 residues. The germline V gene encodes CDR1 SGHRS and CDR2 YFSETQ. V trimming: 3 bases; J trimming: 4 bases; junction bases outside the gene matches: 9. The CDR3 spells CASSSGTAKGETQYF. CDR3 sequence (DNA): TGCGCCAGCAGCTCAGGGACAGCCAAGGGAGAGACCCAGTACTTC.

This clone was picked up a small number of times. V usage is TRBV30 and J usage is TRBJ2-1; D uncertain. V was cut by 0 bases and J by 13 bases, with 10 bases left in between. The CDR3 consists of 11 residues. Germline CDR1 and CDR2: GTSNPN and SVGIG (reference sequence). Here the CDR3 DNA reads TGTGCCTGGAGTGTTTATAGGGAACAGTTCTTC. It specifies CAWSVYREQFF.

As concerns this clone: At one end the junction does not follow the germline gene, possibly because of a read error. The V gene is TRBV25-1, the J gene TRBJ2-1; 8 bases are shared with TRBD1. The CDR3 has 15 residues. Germline-derived CDR1 and CDR2 are MGHDK and SYGVNS. The CDR3 DNA follows: TGTGCCAGCAGGGAATATGGACAGGGTCGGAATGAGCAGTTCTTC. Protein sequence: CASREYGQGRNEQFF.

This clone qualifies as medium-sized. The rearrangement joins TRBV6-6 to TRBJ2-3, with no clear D. Germline assignment: CDR1 MNHNY and CDR2 SVGAGI (reference sequence). This CDR3 spans 12 amino acids. Trimming left V 7 bases short and J 1 base short, with 6 bases between. The DNA for the CDR3 is TGTGCCAGCATAACCGGCACAGATACGCAGTATTTT. It translates to CASITGTDTQYF.

The chain employs TRBV7-9 and TRBJ1-3; 9 positions agree with TRBD1. The V gene's germline CDR1 is SEHNR and CDR2 FQNEAQ (reference sequence). Trimming took 6 bases from V and 7 from J; bases not matched to a gene: 13. This CDR3 is built from 16 residues. CDR3 sequence reads: CASSYYGTGFVNTIYF. The CDR3 coding sequence is TGTGCCAGCAGTTACTACGGGACAGGGTTCGTTAACACCATATATTTT.

The chain links TRBV2 to TRBJ1-6; possibly TRBD1 for D (5 bases). The germline V gene encodes CDR1 SNHLY and CDR2 FYNNEI. The germline V and J ends were trimmed by 1 base and 11 bases, with 15 bases remaining between them. The CDR3 length is 15 residues. CDR3 DNA: TGTGCCAGCAGTGAAGTGGCAGGGAATTATCCACCCCTCCACTTT. This translates into CASSEVAGNYPPLHF.

V and J are TRBV21-1 and TRBJ1-1. TRBV21-1 is noted as a pseudogene. This CDR3 region has 17 residues. CDR3 DNA sequence: TGTGCCAGCAGCAAAAAAAGGGGGGACGGCCTTGGCACTGAAGCTTTCTTT. Protein product: CASSKKRGDGLGTEAFF.

This chain uses TRBV19 with TRBJ2-4; D is perhaps TRBD1 (6 bases). The germline CDR1 and CDR2 sequences are LNHDA and SQIVND (reference sequence). The CDR3 runs 16 residues. Trimming took off 5 bases at V and 0 bases at J, with 14 bases between the two ends. CDR3 sequence reads: CASSVQGTLAKNIQYF. The CDR3 DNA reads TGTGCCAGTAGTGTGCAGGGGACCTTAGCCAAAAACATTCAGTACTTC. Full variable domain (rest looked up from reference TRBV19 and TRBJ2-4): DGGITQSPKYLFRKEGQNVTLSCEQNLNHDAMYWYRQDPGQGLRLIYYSQIVNDFQKGDIAEGYSVSREKKESFPLTVTSAQKNPTAFYLCASSVQGTLAKNIQYFGAGTRLSVL.

This chain connects TRBV5-1 to TRBJ2-3; tentative D call: TRBD1 (6 bases). Per germline, CDR1 SGHRS and CDR2 YFSETQ. Trimming took off 0 bases at V and 2 bases at J, with 7 bases between the two ends. The CDR3 runs 14 residues. The CDR3 spells CASSLGQDTDTQYF. In DNA form, the CDR3 reads TGCGCCAGCAGCTTGGGACAGGACACAGATACGCAGTATTTT.

This rearrangement joins TRBV6-1 to TRBJ1-6; no firm D call. The CDR3 totals 14 residues. V gave up 6 bases and J gave up 8 bases, with 14 bases separating them. CDR1 is MNHNS and CDR2 is SASEGT in the germline V gene. The CDR3 spells CASSLTVRDSPLHF. The DNA of the CDR3 is TGTGCCAGCAGCCTTACAGTTAGGGATTCACCCCTCCACTTT.

V is TRBV4-1 and J is TRBJ1-1, with a possible D match to TRBD1 (6 bases). The CDR3 length is 13 residues. In germline, CDR1 is MGHRA, CDR2 YSYEKL. CDR3 residues: CATGRGSNTEAFF. DNA for the CDR3: TGCGCGACCGGGAGGGGGTCGAACACTGAAGCTTTCTTT.

The chain has TRBV18 and TRBJ2-1; 7 nucleotides align to TRBD1. The CDR3 runs to 14 residues. Per germline, CDR1 KGHSH and CDR2 LQKENI. V lost 8 bases, J lost 9 bases, and 13 bases stayed unmatched. The CDR3 region has the DNA TGTGCCAGCCGGACGGCTAGACAGGGTAGTGAGCAGTTCTTC. It is translated as CASRTARQGSEQFF.